This paragraph covers one T cell receptor (beta chain) sequence. Its antigen is as yet unknown. Assay: immunoSEQ multiplex PCR; the TCRdb copy retains only in-frame clones and omits some. Of around 110,000 clones detected, just over 90% appear once; the ten largest clones hold about 0.18%. This sample was taken from a study of graft-versus-host responses after intestinal transplantation. Study results and caveats: Allografts of patients with graft-donor T cell macrochimerism showed high graft-versus-host to host-versus-graft clone ratios.

V was shortened by 10 bases and J by 5 bases, with 23 bases between the two germline ends. CDR3 length: 15 amino acids. Germline lookup yields CDR1 MNHEY and CDR2 SMNVEV (reference sequence). The rearrangement joins TRBV27 to TRBJ1-1; D call uncertain. The sample here was unstimulated CD4+ T cells sorted from spleen or lymph node cells, taken before intestinal transplant. The clonotype originates from a human donor who received an intestinal transplant. Here the CDR3 DNA reads TGTGCCATCGCCGCGGCTAGGCCTCTTGGGACTGAAGCTTTCTTT. It encodes CAIAAARPLGTEAFF.